These T cell receptor beta chains were read from a single sample in a study of blood T cell repertoires in COVID-19. The protocol was immunoSEQ multiplex PCR, while the TCRdb copy is restricted to in-frame clones and leaves out a portion. The sample shows approximately 150,000 clones, approximately 88% of them seen only once. What was sequenced was peripheral blood. The receptors shown here come from a woman aged 60-70 years who had recovered from COVID-19. Each CDR3 is given with its conserved first and last residue. A D gene is named only where the DNA matches it firmly. The size of a clone is reported for some rows only, either as once, few or many, or as a class for expanded clones.

abundance: -; d_gene: TRBD1; len: 15; j_gene: TRBJ1-3; v_gene: TRBV28; CDR3nt: TGTGCCAGCAGCTCGGGGACAGGCTCTGGAAACACCATATATTTT; CDR3aa: CASSSGTGSGNTIYF
abundance: -; d_gene: TRBD1; len: 14; j_gene: TRBJ2-2; v_gene: TRBV2; CDR3nt: TGTGCCAGCAGGTCCGGACAGGCGGTGCGGGAGCTGTTTTTT; CDR3aa: CASRSGQAVRELFF
abundance: -; d_gene: TRBD2; len: 15; j_gene: TRBJ2-1; v_gene: TRBV4-2; CDR3nt: TGTGCCAGCAGTGGGCCTAGCGGGGGGTACAATGAGCAGTTCTTC; CDR3aa: CASSGPSGGYNEQFF
abundance: -; d_gene: TRBD1; len: 16; j_gene: TRBJ2-2; v_gene: TRBV5-1; CDR3nt: TGCGCCAGCAGCTTCCCGGGACAGGGGAACACCGGGGAGCTGTTTTTT; CDR3aa: CASSFPGQGNTGELFF
abundance: -; d_gene: TRBD2; len: 14; j_gene: TRBJ2-1; v_gene: TRBV10-3; CDR3nt: TGTGCCACTTGGGCTAGCGGGGATTTTAATGAGCAGTTCTTC; CDR3aa: CATWASGDFNEQFF
abundance: -; d_gene: TRBD2; len: 12; j_gene: TRBJ2-7; v_gene: TRBV6-5; CDR3nt: TGTGCCAGCATTGCGTGGGGGGGGGAGCAGTACTTC; CDR3aa: CASIAWGGEQYF
abundance: -; d_gene: -; len: 18; j_gene: TRBJ2-6; v_gene: TRBV27; CDR3nt: TGTGCCAGCAGTTTTCGGGTCCGGGAACCGCGAGGGGCCAACGTCCTGACTTTC; CDR3aa: CASSFRVREPRGANVLTF
abundance: few; d_gene: -; len: 16; j_gene: TRBJ1-2; v_gene: TRBV7-8; CDR3nt: TGTGCCAGCAGTGGAGAGGGCAGGGGCAGCCGCCGAGGCTACACCTTC; CDR3aa: CASSGEGRGSRRGYTF
abundance: -; d_gene: TRBD1; len: 17; j_gene: TRBJ2-5; v_gene: TRBV4-1; CDR3nt: TGCGCCAGCAGCCCGGGACAGGGATCAGCGGGCCAAGAGACCCAGTACTTC; CDR3aa: CASSPGQGSAGQETQYF
abundance: -; d_gene: TRBD1; len: 15; j_gene: TRBJ2-5; v_gene: TRBV7-9; CDR3nt: TGTGCCAGCAGCTCCGGGGACAGGTCGGGGGAGACCCAGTACTTC; CDR3aa: CASSSGDRSGETQYF
abundance: once; d_gene: TRBD1; len: 15; j_gene: TRBJ2-7; v_gene: TRBV5-6; CDR3nt: TGTGCCAGCAGCTTGGGGGACAGGATCACCTACGAGCAGTACTTC; CDR3aa: CASSLGDRITYEQYF
abundance: -; d_gene: -; len: 13; j_gene: TRBJ2-1; v_gene: TRBV3-1/TRBV3-2; CDR3nt: TGTGCCAGCAGCCAAGACCTCTACAATGAGCAGTTCTTC; CDR3aa: CASSQDLYNEQFF
abundance: -; d_gene: TRBD1; len: 19; j_gene: TRBJ1-4; v_gene: TRBV3-1/TRBV3-2; CDR3nt: TGTGCCAGCAGCCAAGACGGGGGACAGGGCCTAGCAACTAATGAAAAACTGTTTTTT; CDR3aa: CASSQDGGQGLATNEKLFF
abundance: -; d_gene: TRBD2; len: 14; j_gene: TRBJ2-7; v_gene: TRBV10-2; CDR3nt: TGCGCCAGCAGCGACGGGACTACCTCCTACGAGCAGTACTTC; CDR3aa: CASSDGTTSYEQYF
abundance: -; d_gene: TRBD1; len: 14; j_gene: TRBJ2-1; v_gene: TRBV11-3; CDR3nt: TGTGCCAGCAGCCGCATCGTAGGGGGCGGTGAGCAGTTCTTC; CDR3aa: CASSRIVGGGEQFF
abundance: few; d_gene: TRBD2; len: 18; j_gene: TRBJ2-5; v_gene: TRBV4-1; CDR3nt: TGCGCCAGCAGCCCCTTCCCCCGGGGTAGCGGGGGGGAAGAGACCCAGTACTTC; CDR3aa: CASSPFPRGSGGEETQYF
abundance: -; d_gene: TRBD2; len: 17; j_gene: TRBJ2-2; v_gene: TRBV7-9; CDR3nt: TGTGCCAGCAGCTATCCGCGGGGGGGTTATAACACCGGGGAGCTGTTTTTT; CDR3aa: CASSYPRGGYNTGELFF
abundance: -; d_gene: TRBD1; len: 14; j_gene: TRBJ2-7; v_gene: TRBV4-3; CDR3nt: TGCGCCAGCAGCCAAGAGACAGGGAACTACGAGCAGTACTTC; CDR3aa: CASSQETGNYEQYF
abundance: once; d_gene: -; len: 10; j_gene: TRBJ2-7; v_gene: TRBV27; CDR3nt: TGTGCCAGCAGGTCAGGGAGGTGGTACTTC; CDR3aa: CASRSGRWYF
abundance: -; d_gene: -; len: 13; j_gene: TRBJ1-6; v_gene: TRBV30; CDR3nt: TGTGCCTGGAGTGGAACATATAATTCACCCCTCCACTTT; CDR3aa: CAWSGTYNSPLHF
abundance: -; d_gene: -; len: 14; j_gene: TRBJ2-7; v_gene: TRBV5-1; CDR3nt: TGCGCCAGCAGCTTGGTTACAGCCACCTACGAGCAGTACTTC; CDR3aa: CASSLVTATYEQYF
abundance: -; d_gene: TRBD1; len: 14; j_gene: TRBJ1-1; v_gene: TRBV6-5; CDR3nt: TGTGCAGCGCGCCTCGGAGGGGGCTTGACTGAAGCTTTCTTT; CDR3aa: CAARLGGGLTEAFF